This TCR beta chain derives from a study of human T cells and chemical hapten exposure. Specified time point: pre-sensitization, week 0. Treatment noted: therapeutic diphenylcyclopropenone sensitization with weekly scalp DPC. Each CDR3 protein gets one entry after TCRdb re-called the RACE reads with MiXCR. Of 60,000 to 75,000 distinct CDR3 sequences in the sample, around 6.6% are singletons; the top ten hold about 1.5%. This clonotype was recorded many times. The specimen was whole blood, collected in connection with sensitization to the hapten diphenylcyclopropenone (DPC). This TCR was sampled from a woman aged 30 to 39 with alopecia areata. Some clones in this sample may be carry-over from other donors' samples.

The CDR3, as DNA: TGTGCCAGCAGCCCGCTTCGGGGGGCGCGTAATTCACCCCTCCACTTT. The encoded protein is CASSPLRGARNSPLHF. This chain links TRBV11-2 with TRBJ1-6, with D possibly being TRBD1 (6 bases). The CDR3 is 16 residues long. Germline V gene data show CDR1 as SGHAT and CDR2 as FQNNGV. Trimming stripped 5 bases from V and 6 bases from J, with 17 bases between.